This entry is about one TCR beta chain. Its target is unknown. The CDR3 is 13 residues long. Trimming left V 7 bases short and J 5 bases short, with 11 bases between. From germline, CDR1 is WSHSY and CDR2 SAAADI. TCRdb redid the calling of the 5' RACE reads with MiXCR, one entry per CDR3 protein. The sample carries about 130,000 distinct CDR3 sequences, over 15% recorded once. This record comes from a study of T-cell memory formation after mild COVID-19. As for the study in general: TCR clustering was largely donor specific. Findings and limits, study-wide: The main location of contracting CD4+ clones was CM and EM, and that of contracting CD8+ clones was EMRA.

Sequencing used PBMCs or a T cell subset sorted from them (not recorded which). The TCR was taken from a man younger than 35 who had mild COVID-19 (a few samples of this study predate the infection). Cell type and time point are not known. The genes are TRBV10-2 and TRBJ1-4, with a tentative D call TRBD1 (5 bases). The DNA for the CDR3 is TGCGCCAGCAAGGGGCAGTCGAATGAAAAACTGTTTTTT. Its protein product is CASKGQSNEKLFF.